The 22 T cell receptor beta chains in this list originate from one sample, sequenced in a study of glioma-infiltrating T cells after dendritic cell vaccination (dated by TCRdb to 2016 to 2017). Library preparation employed the immunoSEQ multiplex PCR assay. TCRdb took over this immuneACCESS table, retaining in-frame rearrangements with V and J assigned. Such tables are incomplete; in checked studies, under half of the missing clones stem from an unresolved V gene, and the remainder is unexplained. This sample holds some 90,000 clones; more than 80% were observed only once. Of the sample, 2% to 2.5% falls within the top ten clones. This specimen's time point label, per the study, means: after dendritic cell vaccination, including at tumor progression/relapse. Material: blood, obtained after dendritic cell vaccination. The receptors were sampled from a human donor with glioblastoma.

V gene TRBV5-4 combines with J gene TRBJ2-5; 8 bases align to TRBD2. Germline loops: CDR1 SGHNT, CDR2 YYREEE (reference sequence). V lost 0 bases and J lost 5; bases outside the gene matches: 6. This CDR3 is 15 amino acids long. CDR3 in amino acids: CASSLGFGGGETQYF. For the CDR3, the DNA is TGTGCCAGCAGCTTGGGATTCGGCGGGGGGGAGACCCAGTACTTC.

The V call is TRBV19, the J call TRBJ1-5; 8 bases align to TRBD1. Trimming cost V 6 bases and J 2 bases; bases outside gene matches: 0. CDR3 length: 13 residues. Germline V lookup: CDR1 LNHDA, CDR2 SQIVND (reference sequence). CDR3: CASRDRGNQPQHF. The CDR3 region has the DNA TGTGCCAGTAGGGACAGGGGCAATCAGCCCCAGCATTTT. Complete variable domain (other parts from reference TRBV19 and TRBJ1-5): DGGITQSPKYLFRKEGQNVTLSCEQNLNHDAMYWYRQDPGQGLRLIYYSQIVNDFQKGDIAEGYSVSREKKESFPLTVTSAQKNPTAFYLCASRDRGNQPQHFGDGTRLSIL.

The chain recombines TRBV19 with TRBJ1-4, with TRBD1 matching over 7 bases. The CDR3 sequence is 15 residues long. V trimming: 5 bases; J trimming: 0 bases; junction bases outside the gene matches: 3. Germline V lookup: CDR1 LNHDA, CDR2 SQIVND (reference sequence). CDR3 sequence reads: CASSAGTATNEKLFF. CDR3 sequence (DNA): TGTGCCAGTAGTGCTGGGACAGCAACTAATGAAAAACTGTTTTTT.

This rearrangement joins TRBV7-8 to TRBJ1-2; D is perhaps TRBD1 (6 bases). V gave up 5 bases and J gave up 8 bases, with 15 bases separating them. The germline V gene has CDR1 SGHVS and CDR2 FQNEAQ. The CDR3 extends over 13 amino acids. The DNA of the CDR3 is TGTGCCAGCAGCCCCAATACAGGGTACGGCTACACCTTC. Translating it yields CASSPNTGYGYTF.

The CDR3 loop is CASSLTTDRGRFLTKYEAFF. CDR3 in DNA: TGTGCCAGCAGCTTGACTACCGACAGGGGGCGATTCCTAACTAAATATGAAGCTTTCTTT. The chain recombines TRBV5-4 with TRBJ1-1; 10 bases line up with TRBD1. From germline, CDR1 is SGHNT and CDR2 YYREEE (reference sequence). V trimming: 1 base; J trimming: 7 bases; junction bases outside the gene matches: 22. This CDR3 contains 20 residues.

The chain links TRBV10-3 to TRBJ2-7, with a tentative D call TRBD1 (5 bases). Germline values: CDR1 ENHRY, CDR2 SYGVKD. The CDR3 totals 14 residues. V shed 2 bases and J shed 2 bases, with 10 bases lying between them. CDR3 in DNA: TGTGCCATCAGTGAGACCAGGGCGGCCTACGAGCAGTACGTC. It specifies CAISETRAAYEQYV.

The rearrangement links TRBV4-1 to TRBJ1-2; 7 bases agree with TRBD1. CDR3 size: 15 residues. J lost 5 bases, V lost 2 bases, and 8 bases had no gene match. CDR1 and CDR2 (germline): MGHRA, YSYEKL. CDR3: CASSQNDRDRYGYTF. Written as DNA, the CDR3 is TGCGCCAGCAGCCAAAACGACAGGGACCGGTATGGCTACACCTTC.

The chain recombines TRBV9 with TRBJ2-1; 8 nucleotides line up with TRBD2. There are 13 residues in the CDR3. The V gene end was trimmed by 7 bases and the J gene end by 5 bases; junction bases not matched to a gene: 5. CDR1 is SGDLS, CDR2 YYNGEE, per germline. This CDR3 reads CASASGYDNEQFF. The CDR3 DNA reads TGTGCCAGCGCTAGCGGGTACGACAATGAGCAGTTCTTC.

This chain joins TRBV5-4 and TRBJ2-2; TRBD2 might be the D (6 bases). This CDR3 has 15 amino acids. V lost 4 bases and J lost 1, with 11 bases in between. Germline V lookup: CDR1 SGHNT, CDR2 YYREEE (reference sequence). The CDR3 is CASSLGTENTGELFF. CDR3 nucleotides: TGTGCCAGCAGCCTCGGGACTGAGAACACCGGGGAGCTGTTTTTT.

This clone occurred once. The chain links TRBV29-1 to TRBJ2-5, with TRBD2 identical over 7 bases. The CDR3 has 13 amino acids. Trimming removed 7 bases from V and 1 base from J; junction bases left unmatched: 6. The germline V gene encodes CDR1 SQVTM and CDR2 ANQGSEA. The CDR3, as DNA: TGCAGCGCACCCGGGAGGCTCCAAGAGACCCAGTACTTC. Translation gives CSAPGRLQETQYF.

V is TRBV30 and J is TRBJ1-5; D is perhaps TRBD1 (5 bases). Germline CDR1 and CDR2: GTSNPN and SVGIG (reference sequence). The V end lost 0 bases, the J end lost 7 bases, and 10 bases lay between the germline ends. CDR3 length: 13 amino acids. The CDR3 here is CAWSVQAVQPQHF. Here the CDR3 DNA reads TGTGCCTGGAGTGTACAGGCGGTCCAGCCCCAGCATTTT.

This chain connects TRBV13 to TRBJ2-2; TRBD2 is a possible D gene (5 bases). Germline V gives CDR1 PRHDT, CDR2 FYEKMQ (reference sequence). CDR3 size: 15 residues. V shed 8 bases and J shed 3 bases, with 16 bases lying between them. CDR3 sequence reads: CASGRGSGDTGELFF. The CDR3 DNA reads as TGTGCCAGCGGACGAGGTTCCGGGGACACCGGGGAGCTGTTTTTT.

This chain links TRBV4-1 with TRBJ1-1; TRBD1 aligns across 7 bases. Per the germline V gene, CDR1 is MGHRA and CDR2 is YSYEKL. CDR3 length equals 14 residues. With 3 bases clipped from V and 7 bases from J, the junction kept 8 bases outside the gene matches. For the CDR3, the DNA is TGCGCCAGCAGCCAGCCAGACAGGGAAATTGAAGCTTTCTTT. Translation: CASSQPDREIEAFF.

The rearrangement joins TRBV5-6 to TRBJ2-7; 8 bases are shared with TRBD2. The CDR3 covers 15 residues. Germline-derived CDR1 and CDR2 are SGHDT and YYEEEE. V lost 0 bases and J lost 3; bases outside the gene matches: 5. CDR3 protein: CASSLVSGIYYEQYV. The CDR3 bases are TGTGCCAGCAGCTTGGTTAGCGGGATATACTACGAGCAGTACGTC.

This chain uses TRBV7-7 with TRBJ2-3; D is possibly TRBD2 (5 bases). The germline gives CDR1 SSHAT, CDR2 FNYEAQ (reference sequence). With 5 bases removed from V and 2 bases from J, the gap between germline ends came to 14 bases. The CDR3 loop spans 15 amino acids. The CDR3 DNA sequence: TGTGCCAGCAGCCGGACGGGAATTAACACAGATACGCAGTATTTT. Translating gives CASSRTGINTDTQYF. The whole variable domain, filled in from reference TRBV7-7 and TRBJ2-3, reads GAGVSQSPRYKVTKRGQDVTLRCDPISSHATLYWYQQALGQGPEFLTYFNYEAQPDKSGLPSDRFSAERPEGSISTLTIQRTEQRDSAMYRCASSRTGINTDTQYFGPGTRLTVL.

V is TRBV11-3 and J is TRBJ2-2, with a tentative D call TRBD1 (6 bases). CDR1 and CDR2 (germline): SGHNT, YENEEA. The V and J ends lost 1 base and 5 bases respectively, with 14 bases between them. CDR3 length: 16 amino acids. The CDR3 region is CASSLGYGTPTGELFF. CDR3 DNA: TGTGCCAGCAGCTTAGGATACGGGACACCTACCGGGGAGCTGTTTTTT.

This sequence joins TRBV6-6 and TRBJ2-5; D gene ambiguous. V was shortened by 4 bases and J by 5 bases, with 5 bases between the two germline ends. CDR1 is MNHNY and CDR2 is SVGAGI in the germline V gene (reference sequence). The CDR3 is 11 amino acids. In DNA form, the CDR3 reads TGTGCCAGCAGTTTTGAGGAGACCCAGTACTTC. This translates into CASSFEETQYF.

This clone was seen a few times. The chain recombines TRBV9 with TRBJ2-7; TRBD2 might be the D (5 bases). There are 15 residues in the CDR3. The V end lost 2 bases, the J end lost 6 bases, and 18 bases lay between the germline ends. Germline-derived CDR1 and CDR2 are SGDLS and YYNGEE. The CDR3 region is CASSVGPTRFGEQYF. CDR3 DNA: TGTGCCAGCAGCGTGGGCCCCACTAGGTTCGGCGAGCAGTACTTC.

This clone was seen a handful of times. The genes are TRBV11-1 and TRBJ2-2; 7 nucleotides agree with TRBD1. V shed 1 base and J 5 bases; nucleotides not matched to a gene: 4. The CDR3 is 15 amino acids. Germline loops: CDR1 SGHAT, CDR2 FQDESV (reference sequence). DNA of the CDR3: TGTGCCAGCAGCTTAGGAGACAGGGTTACCGGGGAGCTGTTTTTT. This sequence encodes CASSLGDRVTGELFF.

The rearrangement uses TRBV18 and TRBJ2-5; D is unclear. Germline V gene lookup returns CDR1 KGHSH and CDR2 LQKENI. This CDR3 comprises 12 residues. The V end was cut by 4 bases, the J end by 1 base, with 4 bases between. The CDR3 sequence: CASSLAQETQYF. The CDR3 DNA reads TGTGCCAGCTCACTGGCCCAAGAGACCCAGTACTTC.

The chain has TRBV7-8 and TRBJ1-1; 7 nucleotides align to TRBD1. Germline V gives CDR1 SGHVS, CDR2 FQNEAQ. The CDR3 consists of 13 residues. V dropped 4 bases and J dropped 4; count of bases not matched to a gene: 3. In nucleotides, the CDR3 is TGTGCCAGCAGCTGGGGACAGAGCACTGAAGCTTTCTTT. Residues: CASSWGQSTEAFF.

The rearrangement joins TRBV25-1 to TRBJ2-5, with 9 bases matching TRBD1. Germline V gives CDR1 MGHDK, CDR2 SYGVNS. V lost 2 bases to trimming and J lost 6 bases; unmatched junction nucleotides: 10. The CDR3 has 16 amino acids. The CDR3, as DNA: TGTGCCAGCAGTGAAGTGGGACAGGGCCGGGGGCAGACCCAGTACTTC. It yields the protein CASSEVGQGRGQTQYF.